The clone carrying this T cell receptor beta chain was observed a handful of times. What it binds is unknown. These data come from a study of cytomegalovirus exposure and HLA in healthy donors. General observations from the study: Later analysis associated a missense DCLRE1C variant with TCR beta V- and J-gene trimming.

The V gene's germline CDR1 is SGHDT and CDR2 YYEEEE. The CDR3 is 19 amino acids. Losses at the gene ends were 1 base for V and 4 bases for J; bases not matched to a gene: 16. The PCR made use of 60 Vbeta and 13 Jbeta primers. Data came from immunoSEQ multiplex PCR; TCRdb stores just in-frame clones and leaves some out. The sample holds about 150,000 clones, 80% seen once. Sequences were obtained from PBMCs. V usage is TRBV5-6 and J usage is TRBJ2-2, with 7 bases aligning to TRBD1. The TCR originated in a woman aged 40-49 years in good health and CMV-seropositive. CDR3 sequence: CASSLIFEGAQTPTGELFF. The DNA of the CDR3 is TGTGCCAGCAGCTTGATCTTTGAGGGGGCACAGACTCCCACCGGGGAGCTGTTTTTT.